This T cell receptor (beta chain) derives from a study of post-analysis software for immune sequencing data. Study-wide points: Among a handful of TRBV segments more frequent in patients than controls were TRBV5-6, TRBV5-1 and TRBV20-1. For normalized Chao1 diversity, multiple sclerosis patients scored significantly lower than controls did.

There are a few counts of this clonotype. Its antigen is undetermined. Libraries were made from TCR beta cDNA, and they carried unique molecular identifiers. TCRdb reanalysed the PCR reads using MiXCR and keeps one entry per CDR3 protein. Of around 180,000 distinct CDR3 sequences in the sample, about 30% were seen once. The CDR3 is 15 residues long. Germline V gene data show CDR1 as MNHEY and CDR2 as SMNVEV (reference sequence). V was shortened by 2 bases and J by 4 bases, with 12 bases between the two germline ends. What was sequenced was blood. The source is a girl aged 10 to 17 with multiple sclerosis. This rearrangement joins TRBV27 to TRBJ1-5; no clear D. The DNA for the CDR3 is TGTGCCAGCAGTTTAGAAGGTAAAGGAAATCAGCCCCAGCATTTT. This gives the protein CASSLEGKGNQPQHF.